Shown below are 30 T cell receptor beta chains from a single sample sequenced in a study of OX40 agonist ivuxolimab in advanced cancers. Using immunoSEQ multiplex PCR, the repertoire was profiled, and TCRdb retains in-frame clones only, with some absent. The data contain about 64,000 clones, roughly 80% of them singletons. Here the sequenced sample was CD4+ or CD8+ T cells sorted from blood, taken in a trial of the OX40 agonist ivuxolimab. Receptors were obtained from an adult with an advanced solid tumor such as melanoma, head and neck, liver or kidney cancer.

The genes are TRBV5-1 and TRBJ1-6, with D possibly being TRBD1 (5 bases). Looked up from germline, CDR1 is SGHRS and CDR2 is YFSETQ. The CDR3 runs to 15 residues. V was clipped by 3 bases and J by 8 bases, with 15 bases between them. CDR3 residues: CASSSRQITDSPLHF. The DNA for the CDR3 is TGCGCCAGCAGCTCACGACAGATTACCGATTCACCCCTCCACTTT.

This clone was observed a few times. The V gene is TRBV9, the J gene TRBJ1-1; no reliable D call. V was clipped by 0 bases and J by 8 bases, with 11 bases between them. This CDR3 has 13 residues. Per germline, CDR1 SGDLS and CDR2 YYNGEE. The CDR3 reads CASSVATWREAFF. The DNA for the CDR3 is TGTGCCAGCAGCGTAGCTACGTGGAGGGAAGCTTTCTTT.

In its sample, this clone was seen a few times. The rearrangement uses TRBV2 and TRBJ1-2, with D unresolved. The V and J ends lost 6 bases and 0 bases respectively, with 14 bases between them. CDR1 and CDR2 from the germline V gene are SNHLY and FYNNEI. The CDR3 contains 15 residues. CDR3 protein: CASRHNRETNYGYTF. In DNA form, the CDR3 reads TGTGCCAGCAGACACAACAGAGAGACTAACTATGGCTACACCTTC.

This clone was recorded only once. The rearrangement uses TRBV2 and TRBJ1-5; D unresolved. Trimming took off 6 bases at V and 2 bases at J, with 23 bases between the two ends. This CDR3 is built from 18 residues. CDR1 is SNHLY and CDR2 is FYNNEI in the germline V gene. The CDR3 sequence is CASSHTPVGRLGNQPQHF. In DNA form, the CDR3 reads TGTGCCAGCAGCCATACCCCGGTCGGGAGATTGGGCAATCAGCCCCAGCATTTT.

The V call is TRBV11-2, the J call TRBJ1-4, with D unresolved. Trimming stripped 6 bases from V and 8 bases from J, with 25 bases between. The germline CDR1 and CDR2 sequences are SGHAT and FQNNGV. The CDR3 length is 17 residues. The CDR3 loop is CASSPVGLGRGREKLFF. CDR3 DNA sequence: TGTGCCAGCAGTCCAGTTGGATTGGGAAGAGGCCGGGAAAAACTGTTTTTT.

This chain uses TRBV7-9 with TRBJ2-7; 7 positions agree with TRBD1. V dropped 8 bases and J dropped 9; count of bases not matched to a gene: 16. CDR3 length: 14 amino acids. Germline V CDR1 and CDR2: SEHNR, FQNEAQ (reference sequence). The CDR3 is CASDEGAPLSMQYF. Here the CDR3 DNA reads TGTGCCAGCGACGAGGGGGCGCCGCTATCTATGCAGTACTTC.

V and J are TRBV2 and TRBJ2-5, with D possibly matching TRBD2 (6 bases). The CDR3 totals 15 residues. Germline CDR1 and CDR2: SNHLY and FYNNEI. V shed 3 bases and J shed 7 bases, with 18 bases lying between them. The DNA of the CDR3 is TGTGCCAGCAGTGATGCCTATAGCGGAGATAGGACCCAGTACTTC. Translated: CASSDAYSGDRTQYF.

The rearrangement links TRBV19 to TRBJ1-3, with 9 bases aligning to TRBD1. The V gene end was trimmed by 4 bases and the J gene end by 4 bases; junction bases not matched to a gene: 5. This CDR3 region has 15 residues. Germline CDR1 and CDR2: LNHDA and SQIVND (reference sequence). The CDR3 reads CASSTGTGLGNTIYF. CDR3 nucleotide sequence: TGTGCCAGTAGTACGGGGACAGGGTTGGGAAACACCATATATTTT.

The chain couples TRBV9 to TRBJ2-7; no clear D. The CDR3 contains 14 residues. V dropped 3 bases and J dropped 0 bases, with 10 bases sitting between them. Germline V gives CDR1 SGDLS, CDR2 YYNGEE. The CDR3 sequence: CASSAQFSSYEQYF. In DNA, the CDR3 is TGTGCCAGCAGCGCTCAGTTTAGCTCCTACGAGCAGTACTTC.

This clone showed up just once. This chain connects TRBV18 to TRBJ2-7; TRBD1 matches at 7 bases. The CDR3 contains 14 residues. Germline loops: CDR1 KGHSH, CDR2 LQKENI. Trimming took 3 bases from V and 5 from J; bases not matched to a gene: 7. CDR3 sequence: CASSPMGQINEQYF. The CDR3 DNA reads as TGTGCCAGCTCACCTATGGGACAGATTAACGAGCAGTACTTC.

V gene TRBV2 combines with J gene TRBJ1-5, with unresolved D. The CDR3 spans 14 residues. CDR1 and CDR2 (germline): SNHLY, FYNNEI. The V and J ends lost 1 base and 4 bases respectively, with 8 bases between them. CDR3 sequence (DNA): TGTGCCAGCAGTGAAGACCAGGTTAATCAGCCCCAGCATTTT. Residues: CASSEDQVNQPQHF.

The chain combines TRBV28 with TRBJ2-7, with TRBD2 matching 14 bases. V shed 4 bases, J shed 4 bases, and the junction held 6 bases outside the gene matches. Per germline, CDR1 MDHEN and CDR2 SYDVKM. This CDR3 has 16 amino acids. The CDR3 spells CASSSTGTSGSYEQYF. The CDR3 nucleotides read TGTGCCAGCAGTTCAACCGGGACTAGCGGGAGTTACGAGCAGTACTTC.

By its share, this clone is medium-sized. The chain employs TRBV7-9 and TRBJ1-1, with 8 bases identical to TRBD1. The trim removed 6 bases at V and 0 bases at J, leaving 15 bases unmatched. The CDR3 consists of 18 residues. CDR1 is SEHNR and CDR2 is FQNEAQ in the germline V gene (reference sequence). The CDR3 sequence is CASSYSGTGLPMNTEAFF. CDR3 DNA: TGTGCCAGCAGTTATTCCGGGACAGGCCTCCCCATGAACACTGAAGCTTTCTTT. Full variable domain (remainder filled in from reference TRBV7-9 and TRBJ1-1): DTGVSQNPRHKITKRGQNVTFRCDPISEHNRLYWYRQTLGQGPEFLTYFQNEAQLEKSRLLSDRFSAERPKGSFSTLEIQRTEQGDSAMYLCASSYSGTGLPMNTEAFFGQGTRLTVV.

This chain joins TRBV10-3 and TRBJ2-1, with TRBD1 matching over 8 bases. CDR1 is ENHRY, CDR2 SYGVKD, per germline. This CDR3 spans 16 amino acids. V dropped 4 bases and J dropped 3; count of bases not matched to a gene: 8. In DNA form, the CDR3 reads TGTGCCATCAGTGGGACGACAGGGGTGAGCTACAATGAGCAGTTCTTC. As protein: CAISGTTGVSYNEQFF.

The rearrangement uses TRBV6-8 and TRBJ1-4; D gene uncertain. Germline V gene sequence: CDR1 MNHGY, CDR2 SAAAGT. This CDR3 has 14 amino acids. V dropped 6 bases and J dropped 6 bases, with 14 bases sitting between them. The CDR3 nucleotides are TGTGCCAGCAGCGGACCCGCGACCCATGAAAAACTGTTTTTT. Encoded protein: CASSGPATHEKLFF.

V usage is TRBV7-9 and J usage is TRBJ1-1, with D tentatively TRBD1 (6 bases). V lost 5 bases to trimming and J lost 0 bases, with 10 bases between them. The CDR3 runs 14 residues. CDR1 and CDR2 (germline): SEHNR, FQNEAQ (reference sequence). The CDR3 is CASSLGTMNTEAFF. In DNA, the CDR3 is TGTGCCAGCAGCCTCGGGACAATGAACACTGAAGCTTTCTTT.

V is TRBV5-5 and J is TRBJ2-3; D is unresolved. The CDR3 is 15 residues long. The V end lost 5 bases, the J end lost 3 bases, and 16 bases lay between the germline ends. Germline V gene lookup returns CDR1 SGHKS and CDR2 YYEKEE (reference sequence). The CDR3: CASSRGRLGTDTQYF. CDR3 coding DNA: TGTGCCAGCAGTCGCGGCCGATTGGGGACAGATACGCAGTATTTT.

The chain combines TRBV29-1 with TRBJ1-2, with unresolved D. CDR1 is SQVTM, CDR2 ANQGSEA, per germline. V was shortened by 3 bases and J by 0 bases, with 11 bases between the two germline ends. This CDR3 region has 14 residues. CDR3 loop: CSVELRAPNYGYTF. The CDR3 coding sequence is TGCAGCGTTGAGTTGCGGGCTCCTAACTATGGCTACACCTTC.

The chain is built from TRBV10-3 and TRBJ1-6, with 7 bases fitting TRBD1. CDR3 length: 13 amino acids. CDR1 is ENHRY, CDR2 SYGVKD, per germline. V was pared by 6 bases and J by 6 bases, with 2 bases of the junction left unmatched. Here the CDR3 DNA reads TGTGCCATCAGATGGGACAGTAATTCACCCCTCCACTTT. Translating gives CAIRWDSNSPLHF.

The chain couples TRBV9 to TRBJ2-1, with 9 bases matching TRBD2. Trimming at V came to 0 bases and at J to 9 bases, leaving 13 bases not matched to a gene. The CDR3 is 17 amino acids. Germline V gene data show CDR1 as SGDLS and CDR2 as YYNGEE. Written as DNA, the CDR3 is TGTGCCAGCAGCGTAGCTACCCGTAGCGGGGGTTCGGGTGAGCAGTTCTTC. It encodes CASSVATRSGGSGEQFF.

The chain joins TRBV2 to TRBJ1-5; maybe TRBD1 (6 bases). Looked up from germline, CDR1 is SNHLY and CDR2 is FYNNEI. V shed 7 bases and J shed 11 bases, with 18 bases lying between them. This CDR3 is built from 13 residues. In DNA form, the CDR3 reads TGTGCCAGCATCGGATTACAGGGAGGAGCCCAGCATTTT. Amino acids: CASIGLQGGAQHF. The full variable domain, rest sourced from reference TRBV2 and TRBJ1-5, is EPEVTQTPSHQVTQMGQEVILRCVPISNHLYFYWYRQILGQKVEFLVSFYNNEISEKSEIFDDQFSVERPDGSNFTLKIRSTKLEDSAMYFCASIGLQGGAQHFGDGTRLSIL.

This chain joins TRBV28 and TRBJ2-1, with D possibly being TRBD1 (6 bases). CDR1 is MDHEN and CDR2 is SYDVKM in the germline V gene. The CDR3 extends over 14 amino acids. The V and J ends lost 6 bases and 6 bases respectively, with 15 bases between them. The CDR3 nucleotides are TGTGCCAGCAGGCTACGACAGGTTTCCAATGAGCAGTTCTTC. Protein sequence: CASRLRQVSNEQFF.

The rearrangement uses TRBV6-1 and TRBJ1-1; D possibly corresponds to TRBD1 (5 bases). Germline V CDR1 and CDR2: MNHNS, SASEGT. V lost 0 bases, J lost 5 bases, and 22 bases lay in between. The CDR3 sequence is 18 residues long. The CDR3 spells CASSEAPGRRGRVTEAFF. CDR3 coding DNA: TGTGCCAGCAGTGAAGCACCGGGACGGCGAGGGAGGGTGACTGAAGCTTTCTTT.

This clone was seen only a few times. The J gene is TRBJ1-1, the V gene TRBV10-3; D is undetermined. This CDR3 comprises 13 residues. V shed 6 bases and J shed 1 base, with 9 bases lying between them. Germline CDR1 reads ENHRY; CDR2 reads SYGVKD. In nucleotides, the CDR3 is TGTGCCATCAGGGTGTCGCCGAACACTGAAGCTTTCTTT. Its protein is CAIRVSPNTEAFF.

The gene calls are TRBV6-1 and TRBJ2-5; TRBD1 matches at 10 bases. The CDR3 length is 15 residues. Germline-derived CDR1 and CDR2 are MNHNS and SASEGT. Unmatched junction bases numbered 2, after V lost 0 bases and J lost 4 bases. This CDR3 is CASSEARTGGETQYF. The CDR3 DNA reads TGTGCCAGCAGTGAAGCAAGGACAGGGGGAGAGACCCAGTACTTC.

This chain connects TRBV5-4 to TRBJ2-5; 8 bases agree with TRBD1. Germline assignment: CDR1 SGHNT and CDR2 YYREEE (reference sequence). CDR3 size: 16 residues. V shed 3 bases and J 0 bases; nucleotides not matched to a gene: 7. The CDR3 nucleotides read TGTGCCAGCAGCTCCGAGACAGGGGAGTACCAAGAGACCCAGTACTTC. It specifies CASSSETGEYQETQYF.

The chain couples TRBV11-1 to TRBJ2-7; D remains unclear. Germline V gene lookup returns CDR1 SGHAT and CDR2 FQDESV (reference sequence). This CDR3 is 13 amino acids long. V was shortened by 5 bases and J by 2 bases, with 10 bases between the two germline ends. The CDR3: CASSPSSAYEQYF. The CDR3 nucleotides are TGTGCCAGCAGCCCATCGTCAGCCTACGAGCAGTACTTC. The full variable domain, its missing parts supplied by reference TRBV11-1 and TRBJ2-7, is EAEVAQSPRYKITEKSQAVAFWCDPISGHATLYWYRQILGQGPELLVQFQDESVVDDSQLPKDRFSAERLKGVDSTLKIQPAELGDSAMYLCASSPSSAYEQYFGPGTRLTVT.

The chain couples TRBV30 to TRBJ2-5; possibly TRBD1 for D (6 bases). Trimming left V 3 bases short and J 2 bases short, with 13 bases between. This CDR3 contains 14 residues. CDR1 is GTSNPN, CDR2 SVGIG, per germline (reference sequence). This chain's CDR3 is CAWSPTGNQETQYF. The CDR3 nucleotides read TGTGCCTGGAGCCCTACAGGGAATCAAGAGACCCAGTACTTC.

The V call is TRBV5-6, the J call TRBJ1-2; D is uncertain. This CDR3 contains 13 residues. Looked up from germline, CDR1 is SGHDT and CDR2 is YYEEEE. Between the trimmed V and J ends, which lost 7 bases and 0 bases, there was a span of 10 bases. In DNA form, the CDR3 reads TGTGCCAGCGGGAGGGTTGCTAACTATGGCTACACCTTC. It encodes CASGRVANYGYTF.

The chain couples TRBV30 to TRBJ2-3; TRBD2 aligns across 11 bases. The CDR3 runs 13 residues. The V gene's germline CDR1 is GTSNPN and CDR2 SVGIG (reference sequence). V dropped 5 bases and J dropped 3; count of bases not matched to a gene: 1. CDR3: CAWVAGGTDTQYF. For the CDR3, the DNA is TGTGCCTGGGTAGCGGGAGGGACAGATACGCAGTATTTT.